What follows are 25 T cell receptor beta chains derived from one specimen sequenced in a study of regulatory T cells in long-lasting Graves disease. Time point meaning: persistent/refractory GD, antithyroid drugs over 5 years with positive TRAb. The TCR library was prepared using RNA isolated from PBMCs. HTBI primers from iRepertoire and Arm-PCR of CDR3 regions yielded the TCR beta libraries. TCRdb reanalysed the multiplex PCR reads using MiXCR and keeps one entry per CDR3 protein. The sample has roughly 400,000 distinct CDR3 sequences, around 20% seen once. This specimen consisted of peripheral blood mononuclear cells (PBMCs), obtained when the disease was refractory, from a patient treated with antithyroid drugs. The source is a female donor with Graves disease.

The sample holds a few counts of this clonotype. The V call is TRBV30, the J call TRBJ1-3; D possibly corresponds to TRBD1 (5 bases). CDR3 length: 13 amino acids. Trimming pared 4 bases from V and 2 bases from J, leaving 9 bases between. The V gene's germline CDR1 is GTSNPN and CDR2 SVGIG (reference sequence). The CDR3 reads CAWNGGPGNTIYF. CDR3 coding DNA: TGTGCCTGGAATGGGGGACCTGGAAACACCATATATTTT.

This clonotype was counted at least ten times. The chain joins TRBV6-1 to TRBJ2-7, with 7 bases fitting TRBD1. The germline V gene encodes CDR1 MNHNS and CDR2 SASEGT. This CDR3 is 12 amino acids long. The CDR3 sequence is CGSGQVFDEQYF. The DNA of the CDR3 is TGTGGATCCGGACAGGTTTTCGACGAGCAGTACTTC.

The sample holds many counts of this clonotype. The CDR3 DNA sequence: TGTGCCAGCAGTTCCCTAGGGATAGGGACCCAGTACTTC. It yields the protein CASSSLGIGTQYF. The V call is TRBV12-3 or TRBV12-4, the J call TRBJ2-5; no definite D call. The length of the CDR3 is 13 residues. The germline V and J ends were trimmed by 4 bases and 7 bases, with 13 bases remaining between them.

This clonotype was seen at least ten times. CDR3 protein: CSARQTSRETQYF. The CDR3 bases are TGCAGTGCTAGACAGACTAGCCGGGAGACCCAGTACTTC. The J gene is TRBJ2-5, the V gene TRBV20-1; 7 bases line up with TRBD2. The junction had 5 bases not matched to a gene; V was cut back by 2 bases and J by 5 bases. The CDR3 spans 13 residues. The germline gives CDR1 DFQATT, CDR2 SNEGSKA (reference sequence).

The chain carries TRBV20-1 and TRBJ2-4; the D is unclear. The V end lost 3 bases, the J end lost 0 bases, and 3 bases lay between the germline ends. CDR3 length equals 12 residues. Germline CDR1 and CDR2: DFQATT and SNEGSKA (reference sequence). As DNA, the CDR3 is TGCAGTGCTAGTATAGCCAAAAACATTCAGTACTTC. Translated: CSASIAKNIQYF.

This clonotype was seen ten or more times. The chain combines TRBV11-2 with TRBJ1-1; D call uncertain. Germline V lookup: CDR1 SGHAT, CDR2 FQNNGV. This CDR3 spans 15 amino acids. The ends were cut back, 4 bases at V and 2 bases at J, with 14 bases in the middle. The CDR3 spells CASSSPRLANTEAFF. The CDR3 DNA reads as TGTGCCAGCAGCTCCCCGAGGTTGGCCAACACTGAAGCTTTCTTT.

This clonotype appeared many times. The V gene is TRBV28, the J gene TRBJ1-1, with TRBD1 identical over 7 bases. V shed 6 bases, J shed 1 base, and the junction held 8 bases outside the gene matches. CDR1 and CDR2 (germline): MDHEN, SYDVKM. This CDR3 spans 15 amino acids. The CDR3 spells CASSWGDRSNTEAFF. In nucleotides, the CDR3 is TGTGCCAGCAGCTGGGGGGACAGATCGAACACTGAAGCTTTCTTT.

There are many counts of this clonotype. The CDR3 DNA sequence: TGTGCCAGCAGTTTACACCCTCTTAACAGGGGCTACGAGCAGTACTTC. Amino acid sequence: CASSLHPLNRGYEQYF. The V and J genes are TRBV28 and TRBJ2-7; 7 bases are shared with TRBD1. The CDR3 runs 16 residues. The V gene end was trimmed by 2 bases and the J gene end by 3 bases; junction bases not matched to a gene: 10. In germline, CDR1 is MDHEN, CDR2 SYDVKM. Based on the CDR3 plus reference TRBV28 and TRBJ2-7, the full variable domain is DVKVTQSSRYLVKRTGEKVFLECVQDMDHENMFWYRQDPGLGLRLIYFSYDVKMKEKGDIPEGYSVSREKKERFSLILESASTNQTSMYLCASSLHPLNRGYEQYFGPGTRLTVT.

This clonotype was found a few times. The rearrangement links TRBV6-1 to TRBJ2-7; a weak D match, TRBD2 (6 bases). The V and J ends lost 7 bases and 3 bases respectively, with 16 bases between them. The CDR3 is 14 residues long. Germline V gene sequence: CDR1 MNHNS, CDR2 SASEGT. CDR3 in DNA: TGTGCCAGCACCCGGCCGGGAGAGGGCTACGAGCAGTACTTC. It is translated as CASTRPGEGYEQYF.

The chain joins TRBV3-1 to TRBJ2-1, with D possibly matching TRBD2 (5 bases). Germline V gene data show CDR1 as LGHDT and CDR2 as YNNKEL (reference sequence). The germline V and J ends were trimmed by 0 bases and 8 bases, with 11 bases remaining between them. The CDR3 contains 14 residues. The CDR3 nucleotides read TGTGCCAGCAGCCAAGATCGTGCGGGCGATGAGCAGTTCTTC. This translates into CASSQDRAGDEQFF.

CDR3 coding DNA: TGTGCCAGCAGTGAAGCCACAGGGGTGGACAACGAGCAGTACTTC. Translation: CASSEATGVDNEQYF. The chain is built from TRBV2 and TRBJ2-7; 7 nucleotides align to TRBD1. Germline CDR1 and CDR2: SNHLY and FYNNEI. After removal of 0 bases from V and 5 bases from J, the junction contained 7 bases not matched to a gene. The CDR3 is made up of 15 amino acids.

V and J are TRBV27 and TRBJ2-1; D tentatively reads TRBD1 or TRBD2 (7 bases each). Trimming left V 5 bases short and J 8 bases short, with 19 bases between. This CDR3 has 15 residues. From germline, CDR1 is MNHEY and CDR2 SMNVEV (reference sequence). The CDR3 region has the DNA TGTGCCAGCAGTGATTATGGGGAGGGGGCGTATGAGCAGTTCTTC. It yields the protein CASSDYGEGAYEQFF.

This clonotype showed up just once. The chain combines TRBV7-3 with TRBJ2-2; D unclear. Per germline, CDR1 SGHTA and CDR2 FQGTGA. The CDR3 runs to 15 residues. Trimming took off 4 bases at V and 5 bases at J, with 14 bases between the two ends. The CDR3: CASSSEPLPTGELFF. The CDR3 DNA reads as TGTGCCAGCAGCTCCGAACCCCTCCCGACCGGGGAGCTGTTTTTT.

This clonotype occurred many times. The DNA for the CDR3 is TGTGCCTGGACAGAAGTTTATAATTCACCCCTCCACTTT. It encodes CAWTEVYNSPLHF. This chain uses TRBV30 with TRBJ1-6; D not resolved. Trimming left V 4 bases short and J 4 bases short, with 8 bases between. Per germline, CDR1 GTSNPN and CDR2 SVGIG (reference sequence). CDR3 length equals 13 residues.

This clonotype was counted a few times. This chain connects TRBV28 to TRBJ2-3; 11 nucleotides agree with TRBD1. Looked up from germline, CDR1 is MDHEN and CDR2 is SYDVKM. The ends lost 6 bases at V and 6 bases at J; junction bases unmatched: 8. This CDR3 is 15 amino acids long. The CDR3 protein is CASRGQGVPLDTQYF. The CDR3 DNA is TGTGCCAGCAGGGGACAGGGGGTGCCCTTGGATACGCAGTATTTT. The entire variable domain, with the rest obtained from reference TRBV28 and TRBJ2-3, is as follows: DVKVTQSSRYLVKRTGEKVFLECVQDMDHENMFWYRQDPGLGLRLIYFSYDVKMKEKGDIPEGYSVSREKKERFSLILESASTNQTSMYLCASRGQGVPLDTQYFGPGTRLTVL.

This clonotype was counted ten times or more. This chain connects TRBV11-1 to TRBJ2-5, with TRBD2 matching over 8 bases. The ends lost 4 bases at V and 5 bases at J; junction bases unmatched: 6. The CDR3 loop spans 14 amino acids. Germline lookup yields CDR1 SGHAT and CDR2 FQDESV (reference sequence). The CDR3: CASSSLVAGETQYF. CDR3 nucleotide sequence: TGTGCCAGCAGCTCTTTGGTAGCGGGGGAGACCCAGTACTTC.

This clonotype has more than one count but fewer than ten. The chain recombines TRBV4-2 with TRBJ2-5, with 9 bases lining up with TRBD2. Looked up from germline, CDR1 is LGHNA and CDR2 is YNFKEQ. The CDR3 has 15 residues. V shed 4 bases and J 2 bases; nucleotides not matched to a gene: 5. The CDR3 region is CASSRGLAYQETQYF. CDR3 bases: TGTGCCAGCAGCCGAGGACTAGCGTATCAAGAGACCCAGTACTTC.

This clonotype was seen many times. V usage is TRBV28 and J usage is TRBJ1-2, with D maybe TRBD1 (5 bases). Trimming took 5 bases from V and 1 from J, leaving 11 bases between them. Germline CDR1 and CDR2: MDHEN and SYDVKM. The CDR3 is 14 residues long. Here the CDR3 DNA reads TGTGCCAGCAGTAGCAGGGTTTTTAACTATGGCTACACCTTC. Translation gives CASSSRVFNYGYTF.

This clonotype was seen ten or more times. The V gene is TRBV6-1, the J gene TRBJ1-1; D gene unclear. CDR3 size: 12 residues. The germline CDR1 and CDR2 sequences are MNHNS and SASEGT. Trimming took off 7 bases at V and 3 bases at J, with 9 bases between the two ends. The chain's CDR3 is CASTLVDTEAFF. DNA of the CDR3: TGTGCCAGCACCCTCGTCGACACTGAAGCTTTCTTT.

This clonotype was found a few times. This chain joins TRBV27 and TRBJ1-5; possible D gene TRBD1, 5 bases. CDR1 and CDR2 (germline): MNHEY, SMNVEV (reference sequence). The CDR3 spans 15 residues. With 1 base removed from V and 1 base from J, the gap between germline ends came to 8 bases. The CDR3 nucleotides are TGTGCCAGCAGTTTATACCCAGGGAGCAATCAGCCCCAGCATTTT. Its protein product is CASSLYPGSNQPQHF.

The rearrangement uses TRBV9 and TRBJ2-7, with 10 bases aligning to TRBD2. V shed 0 bases, J shed 1 base, and the junction held 10 bases outside the gene matches. The CDR3 extends over 18 amino acids. Per the germline V gene, CDR1 is SGDLS and CDR2 is YYNGEE. The CDR3 spells CASSVGGAGGPRSYEQYF. The DNA for the CDR3 is TGTGCCAGCAGCGTAGGAGGAGCGGGAGGGCCAAGGTCCTACGAGCAGTACTTC.

This clonotype was observed many times. This chain uses TRBV6-2 or TRBV6-3 with TRBJ1-2; the D is unclear. CDR1 is MNHEY and CDR2 is SVGEGT in the germline V gene. V lost 7 bases and J 8 bases, leaving 23 bases between the germline ends. This CDR3 comprises 15 residues. CDR3 sequence: CASKGFRQTVVGYTF. CDR3 in DNA: TGTGCCAGCAAAGGTTTCCGGCAGACCGTAGTGGGCTACACCTTC.

This clonotype was recorded many times. The chain uses TRBV5-1 and TRBJ1-1; 9 nucleotides align to TRBD1. There are 14 residues in the CDR3. CDR1 and CDR2 from the germline V gene are SGHRS and YFSETQ. Unmatched junction bases numbered 7, after V lost 5 bases and J lost 5 bases. Here the CDR3 reads CASRRQGDSTEAFF. The CDR3 region has the DNA TGCGCCAGCAGGAGACAGGGGGATTCTACTGAAGCTTTCTTT.

This clonotype was counted many times. The chain joins TRBV12-5 to TRBJ2-4; D is unresolved. CDR1 is LGHNT, CDR2 FRNRAP, per germline. V gave up 2 bases and J gave up 8 bases, with 16 bases separating them. There are 15 residues in the CDR3. The CDR3 loop is CASGLMSGSPDIQYF. The DNA of the CDR3 is TGTGCTAGTGGTTTGATGAGTGGTAGTCCGGACATTCAGTACTTC.

V and J are TRBV4-1 and TRBJ1-2; D is undetermined. With 1 base removed from V and 8 bases from J, the gap between germline ends came to 17 bases. CDR3 length: 15 residues. Germline V CDR1 and CDR2: MGHRA, YSYEKL. The DNA of the CDR3 is TGCGCCAGCAGCCAAGGGTTGGCCTTCCGGCGGGGCTACACCTTC. Translated, it gives CASSQGLAFRRGYTF.